This is a list of T cell receptor beta chains from one sample in a study of patients and donors after allogeneic stem cell transplantation. A single record per CDR3 protein comes from TCRdb applying MiXCR to the RT-PCR reads. The sample lists 920,000 or so distinct CDR3 sequences; about a sixth were seen once. The sequenced sample was blood, either unsorted or a sorted T cell fraction (not recorded which). The receptors here all came from a human donor who was either an allogeneic HSCT recipient or a stem cell or donor lymphocyte infusion donor (not recorded which). It is not recorded whose cells these are; they may come from a transplant donor. Both conserved end residues are part of each CDR3. The D gene is left open where the match is weak. Only part of the rows carry a size: once, few, many, or a class if the clone is expanded.

clone_size	d_call	v_call	j_call	cdr3_nt	cdr3_aa
.	TRBD1	TRBV7-6	TRBJ2-2	TGTGCCAGCAGCTCGCCCCGGACAGGGAACACCGGGGAGCTGTTTTTT	CASSSPRTGNTGELFF
.	TRBD1	TRBV25-1	TRBJ2-1	TGTGCCAGCAGTGAAGCCGGGACAGGTCGTAATGAGCAGTTCTTC	CASSEAGTGRNEQFF
.	.	TRBV5-1	TRBJ2-2	TGCGCCAGCAGCTTGGGAGACGCATCTATGGGGGAGCTGTTTTTT	CASSLGDASMGELFF
.	.	TRBV30	TRBJ1-2	TGTGCCTGGAGTGGGACAGATTTTAACTATGGCTACACCTTC	CAWSGTDFNYGYTF
few	TRBD2	TRBV6-1	TRBJ2-2	TGTGCCAGCAGAGCTTCCCGACTAGCGGGAAACGGGGAGCTGTTTTTT	CASRASRLAGNGELFF
.	.	TRBV6-6	TRBJ2-7	TGTGCCAGCCGGTCCACCTCCTACGAGCAGTACTTC	CASRSTSYEQYF
few	.	TRBV5-1	TRBJ1-2	TGCGCCAGCAGCCGGGACGGGACCGACCTCTGGTATGGCTACACCTTC	CASSRDGTDLWYGYTF
many	TRBD1	TRBV12-3/TRBV12-4	TRBJ2-1	TGTGCCAGCAGTAGGACAGGGAAGTCTTTCAATGAGCAGTTCTTC	CASSRTGKSFNEQFF
.	TRBD1	TRBV3-1	TRBJ1-2	TGTGCCAGCAGCCATTGGACAGGGGACGACTATGGCTACACCTTC	CASSHWTGDDYGYTF
many	TRBD1	TRBV29-1	TRBJ2-7	TGCAGCGTTTCAACCCTGGGGGACAGCTCCTACGAGCAGTACTTC	CSVSTLGDSSYEQYF
.	TRBD1	TRBV20-1	TRBJ2-7	TGCAGTGCTTATGGACAGGGGGCCGGGGAGCAGTACTTC	CSAYGQGAGEQYF
few	.	TRBV3-1	TRBJ1-1	TGTGCCAGCAGCCATCCCGGCCTCATGAACACTGAAGCTTTCTTT	CASSHPGLMNTEAFF
few	TRBD1	TRBV5-1	TRBJ2-5	TGCGCCAGCAGCTCTCGACTGGGACAGCAAGAGACCCAGTACTTC	CASSSRLGQQETQYF
few	TRBD1	TRBV24-1	TRBJ2-1	TGTGCCACCAGTGATATGGACAGGGGGCTCGATGAGCAGTTCTTC	CATSDMDRGLDEQFF
few	TRBD1	TRBV20-1	TRBJ2-7	TGCAGTGCAACCGGGACAGGGCCCTACGAGCAGTACTTC	CSATGTGPYEQYF
few	TRBD1	TRBV12-3/TRBV12-4	TRBJ1-6	TGTGCCAGCAGTTTAGGCGGGACAGGGGCATCCTATAATTCACCCCTCCACTTT	CASSLGGTGASYNSPLHF
.	TRBD1	TRBV13	TRBJ2-7	TGTGCCAGCAGCGACAGGGATTTACCCTACGAGCAGTACTTC	CASSDRDLPYEQYF
.	TRBD1	TRBV6-2/TRBV6-3	TRBJ1-5	TGTGCCAGCCGGCAGGGGGAAAATCAGCCCCAGCATTTT	CASRQGENQPQHF
few	.	TRBV3-1	TRBJ1-6	TGTGCCAGCAGCCAAGTGCGTTCCGTAGGGAGAGGGGGTAATTCACCCCTCCACTTT	CASSQVRSVGRGGNSPLHF
.	.	TRBV7-3	TRBJ1-1	TGTGCCAGCAGCCCCCCTGGCCGGCAGGGTAACACTGAAGCTTTCTTT	CASSPPGRQGNTEAFF